This TCR beta chain stems from a study of graft-versus-host responses after intestinal transplantation. Across the study: Recipients received multivisceral, liver-intestinal, or isolated intestinal transplants. All of the recipients had induction that used anti-thymocyte globulin, then tacrolimus and steroids for approximately 3 years. Findings and caveats of the study: Recipient-marrow GvH clones were detected, some having first appeared in ileum or blood. Early post-transplant declines in HvG were associated with peak levels of circulating GvH clones.

This clone came up once. Its antigen is as yet unknown. Libraries were prepared by immunoSEQ multiplex PCR; TCRdb keeps only in-frame clonotypes and omits some of them. The sample has roughly 81,000 clones, around 80% seen once; the top ten hold around 0.8%. The V end lost 0 bases, the J end lost 1 base, and 13 bases lay between the germline ends. The CDR3 consists of 16 residues. CDR1 is SGHRS, CDR2 YFSETQ, per germline. The J gene is TRBJ2-5, the V gene TRBV5-1; D is possibly TRBD1 (5 bases). The receptor was derived from a human donor who received an intestinal transplant. The source was unstimulated CD4+ T cells sorted from spleen or lymph node cells, collected before intestinal transplant. CDR3 protein: CASSLVPGLAQETQYF. The CDR3 DNA reads as TGCGCCAGCAGCTTGGTACCAGGGTTGGCCCAAGAGACCCAGTACTTC.